This T cell receptor (beta chain) stems from a study of OX40 agonist ivuxolimab in advanced cancers. About the study: Patients assigned to dose escalation were diagnosed with hepatocellular carcinoma, melanoma, renal cell or head and neck cancer.

In the case of this clone: The antigen remains unidentified.

Excluded were patients having autoimmune disease history or systemic immunosuppression. Germline loops: CDR1 MNHEY, CDR2 SMNVEV (reference sequence). Trimming took 3 bases from V and 3 from J, leaving 18 bases between them. The CDR3 consists of 17 residues. Findings and caveats of the study: Circulating CD4+ and CD8+ T cells showed clonal expansion by week 6 at 0.1 to 3.0 mg/kg.

This table comes from immunoSEQ multiplex PCR, and its TCRdb copy is limited to in-frame clones, with some not included. The profile covers fewer than 200,000 clones, with 94% appearing a single time and about 0.3% taken by the ten largest. Sequenced material: CD4+ or CD8+ T cells sorted from blood, taken in a trial of the OX40 agonist ivuxolimab. This TCR derives from an adult with an advanced solid tumor such as melanoma, head and neck, liver or kidney cancer. V gene TRBV27 combines with J gene TRBJ2-1; TRBD1 is a possible D gene (5 bases). CDR3 nucleotide sequence: TGTGCCAGCAGTTTTGAAGTCGGCGCAGGGAACTACAATGAGCAGTTCTTC. This codes for CASSFEVGAGNYNEQFF.